This TCR beta chain emerged from a study of cytomegalovirus exposure and HLA in healthy donors. Between the trimmed V and J ends, which lost 5 bases and 2 bases, there was a span of 16 bases. This CDR3 comprises 16 residues. The germline gives CDR1 MNHEY, CDR2 SMNVEV (reference sequence). Generated by immunoSEQ multiplex PCR, the TCRdb table keeps only in-frame clones and is missing some. Seen here are some 150,000 clones, 90% observed once, and the top ten hold about 6.4%. The sequenced sample consisted of PBMCs. The chain joins TRBV27 to TRBJ1-5; D gene uncertain. The TCR originated in a woman aged 25 to 39 in good health and CMV-seropositive. CDR3 nucleotide sequence: TGTGCCAGCAGTCTGAACCCGGGAGTGCGCAATCAGCCCCAGCATTTT. The encoded protein is CASSLNPGVRNQPQHF.